The 19 T cell receptor beta chains below all came from one sample that was sequenced in a study of blood T cells in healthy people across ages. The authors ran a second PCR of 7 to 11 cycles using a sample-barcoded 5' primer and a J-beta primer mix. Using its own MiXCR run on the 5' RACE reads, TCRdb lists one record per CDR3 protein. The table has over a million distinct CDR3 sequences, less than 45% seen once. Sample: blood. The receptor set was obtained from a woman aged 18-35 years in good health.

The chain couples TRBV27 to TRBJ1-2; D is perhaps TRBD1 (6 bases). This CDR3 comprises 16 residues. In germline, CDR1 is MNHEY, CDR2 SMNVEV (reference sequence). Trimming shortened V by 0 bases and J by 4 bases, and 15 bases separated the two germline ends. The CDR3 spells CASSLSAGGASYGYTF. DNA for the CDR3: TGTGCCAGCAGTTTATCGGCGGGGGGCGCAAGCTATGGCTACACCTTC.

Written as DNA, the CDR3 is TGTGCCAGCAGCCAATTTACAGGAAATGAGCAGTTCTTC. It yields the protein CASSQFTGNEQFF. The chain links TRBV3-1 to TRBJ2-1, with a tentative D call TRBD1 (5 bases). V was pared by 2 bases and J by 7 bases, with 9 bases between. Germline values: CDR1 LGHDT, CDR2 YNNKEL (reference sequence). The CDR3 covers 13 residues.

This clonotype was found a few times. The chain couples TRBV4-1 to TRBJ2-3, with no clear D. This CDR3 has 15 amino acids. Trimming left V 1 base short and J 3 bases short, with 11 bases between. Germline CDR1 MGHRA, CDR2 YSYEKL. CDR3 in amino acids: CASSQGLDGTDTQYF. The CDR3, as DNA: TGCGCCAGCAGCCAAGGCCTGGATGGGACAGATACGCAGTATTTT.

The genes are TRBV6-6 and TRBJ1-3; no clear D gene. Trimming shortened V by 2 bases and J by 4 bases, and 9 bases separated the two germline ends. The CDR3 is made up of 14 amino acids. Per the germline V gene, CDR1 is MNHNY and CDR2 is SVGAGI (reference sequence). The CDR3, as DNA: TGTGCCAGCAGTTACGGCGCACAGGGAAACACCATATATTTT. It encodes CASSYGAQGNTIYF.

The rearrangement links TRBV27 to TRBJ1-2; unclear D gene. V was shortened by 6 bases and J by 4 bases, with 21 bases between the two germline ends. Germline V lookup: CDR1 MNHEY, CDR2 SMNVEV (reference sequence). The CDR3 runs to 16 residues. The CDR3 region is CASSPGKGSPFYGYTF. The DNA for the CDR3 is TGTGCCAGCAGCCCGGGCAAGGGTAGTCCTTTCTATGGCTACACCTTC.

J is TRBJ2-2 and V is TRBV28; TRBD1 matches at 9 bases. Germline assignment: CDR1 MDHEN and CDR2 SYDVKM. V dropped 6 bases and J dropped 7; count of bases not matched to a gene: 12. The CDR3 is made up of 16 amino acids. The CDR3 sequence: CASSLVGTGYNGELFF. The CDR3 DNA reads as TGTGCCAGCAGCCTAGTAGGGACAGGGTATAACGGGGAGCTGTTTTTT.

The CDR3: CASSKDGARPSGDLAPLHF. The CDR3 bases are TGTGCCAGCAGCAAAGATGGGGCCCGGCCATCCGGGGATTTGGCACCCCTCCACTTT. The chain is built from TRBV21-1 and TRBJ1-6. TRBV21-1 is described as a pseudogene. This CDR3 comprises 19 residues.

The rearrangement joins TRBV9 to TRBJ2-6; D gene unclear. Germline CDR1 reads SGDLS; CDR2 reads YYNGEE. The CDR3 has 16 amino acids. The V end lost 0 bases, the J end lost 2 bases, and 9 bases lay between the germline ends. The CDR3 loop reads CASSVGPQTGANVLTF. CDR3 DNA: TGTGCCAGCAGCGTAGGTCCCCAGACTGGGGCCAACGTCCTGACTTTC.

The chain recombines TRBV20-1 with TRBJ1-5; 9 bases are a match to TRBD1. The CDR3 sequence is 13 residues long. With 6 bases clipped from V and 6 bases from J, the junction kept 6 bases outside the gene matches. Germline CDR1 reads DFQATT; CDR2 reads SNEGSKA (reference sequence). The DNA for the CDR3 is TGCAGTGCACGGACAGGGGCGTCTCAGCCCCAGCATTTT. Its translation is CSARTGASQPQHF.

This clonotype appeared a few times. The CDR3: CASSLWQSQETQYF. In DNA form, the CDR3 reads TGCGCCAGCAGCTTGTGGCAGTCTCAAGAGACCCAGTACTTC. The chain is built from TRBV5-1 and TRBJ2-5; D ambiguous. The V gene's germline CDR1 is SGHRS and CDR2 YFSETQ. V lost 1 base to trimming and J lost 2 bases, with 9 bases between them. CDR3 length equals 14 residues.

The V call is TRBV2, the J call TRBJ2-2, with 9 bases matching TRBD2. V lost 5 bases to trimming and J lost 6 bases; unmatched junction nucleotides: 7. The CDR3 consists of 15 residues. Per germline, CDR1 SNHLY and CDR2 FYNNEI. The CDR3, as DNA: TGTGCCAGCAGTCTACTAGCGGGCATTCCCGGGGAGCTGTTTTTT. Translation: CASSLLAGIPGELFF.

A word on this clonotype: This may be a read error, as it is one base from a much larger clone. This chain uses TRBV6-2 or TRBV6-3 with TRBJ2-1, with D uncertain. Germline-derived CDR1 and CDR2 are MNHEY and SVGEGT. The CDR3 spans 13 residues. Here the CDR3 DNA reads TGTGCCGGCAGTTACCAGGTGGGAAACGAGCAGTTCTTC. This gives the protein CAGSYQVGNEQFF.

This clonotype was seen a few times. This chain joins TRBV29-1 and TRBJ1-1; TRBD1 is a possible D gene (6 bases). V was shortened by 3 bases and J by 0 bases, with 11 bases between the two germline ends. This CDR3 contains 14 residues. Germline V CDR1 and CDR2: SQVTM, ANQGSEA. Here the CDR3 reads CSVDGQRLNTEAFF. CDR3 nucleotide sequence: TGCAGCGTTGATGGACAGCGGCTGAACACTGAAGCTTTCTTT.

V usage is TRBV4-1 and J usage is TRBJ2-1, with 9 bases matching TRBD2. Per the germline V gene, CDR1 is MGHRA and CDR2 is YSYEKL. CDR3 length equals 15 residues. V trimming: 4 bases; J trimming: 9 bases; junction bases outside the gene matches: 10. DNA of the CDR3: TGCGCCAGCAGCCCAGTCGCGGGAGGGTTTGGTGAGCAGTTCTTC. Protein sequence: CASSPVAGGFGEQFF.

The chain employs TRBV7-9 and TRBJ2-4; D unresolved. The J call may be faulty, since TRBJ2-7 better matches the DNA end. CDR3 length equals 14 residues. CDR1 is SEHNR and CDR2 is FQNEAQ in the germline V gene (reference sequence). The CDR3 is CASSLAHSFYEQYF. In DNA, the CDR3 is TGTGCCAGCAGCTTAGCCCATTCTTTCTACGAGCAGTACTTC.

In this sample, this clonotype turned up many times. The chain couples TRBV29-1 to TRBJ1-2, with D tentatively TRBD1 (5 bases). V was pared by 7 bases and J by 4 bases, with 19 bases between. The CDR3 consists of 14 residues. Germline V gene lookup returns CDR1 SQVTM and CDR2 ANQGSEA. The CDR3 DNA is TGCAGCGCCTACCAGGGCGGGAGGCTCTATGGCTACACCTTC. It encodes CSAYQGGRLYGYTF.

The chain links TRBV18 to TRBJ2-5; weak D call: TRBD2 (5 bases). Trimming cost V 8 bases and J 3 bases, with 22 bases left between them. CDR3 length equals 16 residues. Germline V gives CDR1 KGHSH, CDR2 LQKENI. CDR3 amino acids: CASPPGSAGMEETQYF. CDR3 in DNA: TGTGCCAGCCCTCCGGGGAGCGCTGGGATGGAAGAGACCCAGTACTTC.

The chain recombines TRBV29-1 with TRBJ2-4; unclear D gene. The J call is in doubt because the DNA end fits TRBJ2-7 better. Germline values: CDR1 SQVTM, CDR2 ANQGSEA. The CDR3 loop spans 12 amino acids. The CDR3 region is CSVRRQEGEQYF. The CDR3 nucleotides are TGCAGCGTCCGAAGACAAGAAGGCGAGCAGTACTTC.

This clonotype was detected a few times. This chain connects TRBV11-2 to TRBJ2-4; 9 nucleotides line up with TRBD2. TRBJ2-7 matches the DNA end more closely, so the J call is doubtful. The CDR3 loop spans 15 amino acids. From germline, CDR1 is SGHAT and CDR2 FQNNGV. This CDR3 is CASSSSSGSAYEQYF. CDR3 sequence (DNA): TGTGCCAGCAGCTCCAGTAGCGGGAGCGCGTACGAGCAGTACTTC.